Given below is one T cell receptor (beta chain) in context. It has no known antigen specificity. No much larger clone exists at a distance of one base, and base qualities are not known. The goal of deep resolution MiSeq sequencing was a depth between 1 in 1 million and 1 in 200,000 T cells, and coverage averaged 10x per clonotype. TCR beta libraries were generated with the immunoSEQ hsTCRB Kit. The study's processing was this. ImmunoSEQ Data Assistant and ImmunoSEQ Analyzer were used for data analysis, and V, D and J genes were assigned according to IMGT definitions. Clonality, which ranges from 0 to 1, was calculated as one minus the normalized Shannon entropy of productive rearrangement frequencies. Public clonotype analysis was restricted to overrepresented clonotypes comprising at least 0.05% of each patient's repertoire. About a dozen age-matched healthy donor repertoires from immuneACCESS served as clonality controls. What TCRdb holds here is the immuneACCESS table cut down to in-frame rearrangements. Part of the clones is not present; checked against another copy, under half of the missing clones reflect an unresolved V gene, and the others are unexplained. Clone size and V and J calls were adopted from that table, with D and trimming inferred from the DNA. In all, the sample holds about 130,000 clones, and around 85% of those were seen once. Approximately 2% of the sample comes from the top ten.

The entry originates in a study of cytotoxic CD8 clonotypes in ibrutinib-treated CLL (dated by TCRdb to about 2021). Some background on the complete study: The cohort had about a dozen relapsed/refractory and approximately 15 treatment-naive patients; some 17 were IGHV unmutated. Cryopreserved peripheral blood mononuclear cells were collected at three points: before therapy, at response, and at either sustained remission or disease progression. The response samples were drawn at a median of 12 months into treatment, with a range of about 6 to 40 months. On average, each sample had roughly 250,000 productive templates and about 89,000 productive rearrangements. Partial responses were observed in approximately 24 patients and complete responses in 2; after a median follow-up of around 64 months, remission was maintained in 15 or so patients and progression was observed in approximately 12. Of the 85 to 90 participants in the trial, approximately 26 had longitudinal samples available. Every sample from remission and from progressive disease was obtained while the patients were still on ibrutinib.

The intended sense of this specimen's time point label: roughly 2 years on ibrutinib. For TCR beta library preparation, roughly 2 micrograms of genomic DNA were extracted from the cryopreserved PBMCs. High-throughput TCR beta sequencing was performed on longitudinal blood samples from CLL patients receiving ibrutinib monotherapy. Patients were enrolled in a phase 2 open-label single-center ibrutinib monotherapy trial. The CDR3 measures 14 amino acids from cysteine to phenylalanine. Only the CDR3 DNA stays, 42 bases, in frame from base 1. CDR1 and CDR2 (SGHTA, FQGNSA) derive from the germline V gene. Trimming costs V 8 bases and J 2 bases, and their ends lie 15 bases apart. Findings and caveats that apply to the study as a whole: Baseline clonality exceeded that of age-matched healthy donors and correlated strongly with circulating CD8+ T-cell counts. Clonality increased at ibrutinib response, stayed stable in sustained remission, and fell back toward baseline at progression. Public clonotypes were rare and either shrank or stayed stable during treatment, and the rise in clonality at ibrutinib response reflected expansion of private clonotypes. Sustained-remission and progressing patients did not have matched sampling times, and lymph node repertoires were not examined.

The sequence links TRBV7-2 to TRBJ2-5; the D call is tentative, TRBD1 or TRBD2, as each matches 5 bases. The clonotype was recovered from a human donor with chronic lymphocytic leukemia. The sequencing here drew on PBMCs, taken after 24 months of ibrutinib treatment. The DNA is as follows: TGTGCCAGCCGCAGGTTGGGGGTACAAGAGACCCAGTACTTC. Protein translation: CASRRLGVQETQYF.